What follows are 27 T cell receptor beta chains derived from one specimen sequenced in a study of blood T cell repertoires in COVID-19. Only in-frame clones appear in the TCRdb table, and some are missing; sequencing was by immunoSEQ multiplex PCR. The sample holds approximately 150,000 clones, about 88% seen once. The sequenced sample consisted of peripheral blood. Receptor source: a human donor with COVID-19, enrolled during active disease. The donor label of this sample is uncertain.

This chain joins TRBV10-3 and TRBJ2-2; 7 bases line up with TRBD1. Germline values: CDR1 ENHRY, CDR2 SYGVKD. With V trimmed by 9 bases and J by 6 bases, 10 bases remained unmatched. The CDR3 loop spans 14 amino acids. CDR3 DNA: TGTGCCATTAGTTGGACAGGTGGTCCCGGGGAGCTGTTTTTT. Protein product: CAISWTGGPGELFF.

This clone appeared a few times. The chain couples TRBV30 to TRBJ2-7; TRBD2 matches at 10 bases. Per germline, CDR1 GTSNPN and CDR2 SVGIG (reference sequence). This CDR3 spans 16 amino acids. V lost 1 base to trimming and J lost 0 bases; unmatched junction nucleotides: 6. The CDR3: CAWSESPSGGSYEQYF. The CDR3 DNA sequence: TGTGCCTGGAGTGAGTCGCCTAGCGGGGGCTCCTACGAGCAGTACTTC.

V and J are TRBV7-2 and TRBJ1-5; D uncertain. CDR1 and CDR2 (germline): SGHTA, FQGNSA. This CDR3 is 14 amino acids long. V dropped 0 bases and J dropped 0 bases, with 3 bases sitting between them. CDR3 protein: CASSLANSNQPQHF. The CDR3 region has the DNA TGTGCCAGCAGCTTAGCCAATAGCAATCAGCCCCAGCATTTT.

The chain employs TRBV5-4 and TRBJ2-3, with 8 bases identical to TRBD2. Germline CDR1 reads SGHNT; CDR2 reads YYREEE (reference sequence). This CDR3 has 15 amino acids. J gave up 2 bases and V 5 bases, and 7 bases lay outside the gene matches. This CDR3 reads CASSLLAANTDTQYF. In DNA, the CDR3 is TGTGCCAGCAGTTTACTAGCGGCCAACACAGATACGCAGTATTTT.

The CDR3 loop is CASSLRSSGSGGLTGELFF. In DNA form, the CDR3 reads TGTGCCAGCAGCCTAAGATCATCTGGTAGCGGGGGCCTCACCGGGGAGCTGTTTTTT. V usage is TRBV7-2 and J usage is TRBJ2-2; 9 bases are a match to TRBD2. J gave up 4 bases and V 5 bases, and 17 bases lay outside the gene matches. Per the germline V gene, CDR1 is SGHTA and CDR2 is FQGNSA. The CDR3 is made up of 19 amino acids.

This clone was detected once. This chain joins TRBV3-1 (or the pseudogene TRBV3-2) and TRBJ1-3; TRBD1 agrees at 7 bases. This CDR3 contains 15 residues. With 6 bases clipped from V and 0 bases from J, the junction kept 5 bases outside the gene matches. Germline assignment: CDR1 LGHDT and CDR2 YNNKEL (reference sequence). The CDR3 nucleotides read TGTGCCAGCAGTCGGGACAGAGACTCTGGAAACACCATATATTTT. The encoded protein is CASSRDRDSGNTIYF.

This clone was counted a few times. The genes are TRBV11-1 and TRBJ1-1, with 7 bases identical to TRBD1. V trimming: 5 bases; J trimming: 11 bases; junction bases outside the gene matches: 8. Germline V gives CDR1 SGHAT, CDR2 FQDESV (reference sequence). The CDR3 extends over 12 amino acids. The CDR3 reads CASSPGQPGAFF. The CDR3 bases are TGTGCCAGCAGCCCGGGACAGCCGGGCGCTTTCTTT.

This chain joins TRBV11-2 and TRBJ1-2; D remains ambiguous. Germline CDR1 is SGHAT and CDR2 is FQNNGV. The V and J ends lost 8 bases and 5 bases respectively, with 18 bases between them. The CDR3 sequence is 14 residues long. CDR3 in amino acids: CASAPQNSLYGYTF. CDR3 in DNA: TGTGCCAGCGCCCCTCAAAACAGTCTTTATGGCTACACCTTC.

This chain connects TRBV5-6 to TRBJ2-1; 9 bases are a match to TRBD2. The CDR3 has 13 residues. Germline loops: CDR1 SGHDT, CDR2 YYEEEE. After removal of 5 bases from V and 5 bases from J, the junction contained 2 bases not matched to a gene. The CDR3 sequence is CASRLAGDNEQFF. The CDR3 DNA reads TGTGCCAGCAGATTAGCGGGGGACAATGAGCAGTTCTTC. Combining the CDR3 with reference TRBV5-6 and TRBJ2-1 gives the whole variable domain DAGVTQSPTHLIKTRGQQVTLRCSPKSGHDTVSWYQQALGQGPQFIFQYYEEEERQRGNFPDRFSGHQFPNYSSELNVNALLLGDSALYLCASRLAGDNEQFFGPGTRLTVL.

This clone showed up just once. The chain uses TRBV5-4 and TRBJ2-7; D remains ambiguous. Germline CDR1 reads SGHNT; CDR2 reads YYREEE (reference sequence). V lost 0 bases and J lost 2, with 9 bases in between. The CDR3 is made up of 14 amino acids. In DNA, the CDR3 is TGTGCCAGCAGCTTGGAAACGGTTGCCTACGAGCAGTACTTC. It codes for CASSLETVAYEQYF.

The chain couples TRBV18 to TRBJ1-2; perhaps TRBD1 as D (6 bases). The CDR3 is 13 amino acids. Germline CDR1 KGHSH, CDR2 LQKENI. The V and J ends lost 2 bases and 4 bases respectively, with 8 bases between them. CDR3 in amino acids: CASSPAGAYGYTF. CDR3 DNA sequence: TGTGCCAGCTCACCAGCGGGGGCCTATGGCTACACCTTC. The variable domain in full, completed from reference TRBV18 and TRBJ1-2, reads NAGVMQNPRHLVRRRGQEARLRCSPMKGHSHVYWYRQLPEEGLKFMVYLQKENIIDESGMPKERFSAEFPKEGPSILRIQQVVRGDSAAYFCASSPAGAYGYTFGSGTRLTVV.

This sequence joins TRBV20-1 and TRBJ2-5; the match to TRBD1 covers 9 bases. This CDR3 contains 15 residues. Germline CDR1 reads DFQATT; CDR2 reads SNEGSKA (reference sequence). V dropped 3 bases and J dropped 4; count of bases not matched to a gene: 9. The CDR3 bases are TGCAGTGCTAGTGTCCGGACAGGGGTCCCAGAGACCCAGTACTTC. It yields the protein CSASVRTGVPETQYF.

The chain uses TRBV12-3 or TRBV12-4 and TRBJ1-5; D not resolved. Trimming took off 6 bases at V and 5 bases at J, with 11 bases between the two ends. The CDR3 is 13 amino acids. The CDR3 bases are TGTGCCAGCAGGCCAGGTATTTATCAGCCCCAGCATTTT. Amino acid sequence: CASRPGIYQPQHF.

The chain employs TRBV21-1 and TRBJ1-3; the table calls TRBD1, which could not be checked here. TRBV21-1 is designated a pseudogene. This CDR3 contains 21 residues. CDR3: CASSSRPWDRGKGSSGNTIYF. CDR3 in DNA: TGTGCCAGCAGCTCGCGTCCTTGGGACAGGGGGAAGGGTAGCTCTGGAAACACCATATATTTT.

This chain links TRBV28 with TRBJ2-7; 10 bases match TRBD1. This CDR3 spans 15 amino acids. The germline V gene encodes CDR1 MDHEN and CDR2 SYDVKM. Trimming removed 5 bases from V and 5 bases from J; junction bases left unmatched: 9. CDR3 residues: CASSPPDRGLNEQYF. The CDR3 DNA reads as TGTGCCAGCAGTCCCCCCGACAGGGGGCTGAACGAGCAGTACTTC.

The chain recombines TRBV6-5 with TRBJ1-2, with unresolved D. Germline V gene data show CDR1 as MNHEY and CDR2 as SVGAGI. CDR3 length: 12 residues. Trimming took 6 bases from V and 4 from J, leaving 9 bases between them. The chain's CDR3 is CASRDTSYGYTF. In DNA, the CDR3 is TGTGCCAGCAGAGACACCTCCTATGGCTACACCTTC.

The chain combines TRBV19 with TRBJ1-5; D is undetermined. Trimming shortened V by 6 bases and J by 7 bases, and 19 bases separated the two germline ends. Germline assignment: CDR1 LNHDA and CDR2 SQIVND (reference sequence). This CDR3 is 15 amino acids long. CDR3 amino acids: CASSSSSELWQPQHF. The CDR3 bases are TGTGCCAGTAGCAGCTCCAGCGAGCTGTGGCAGCCCCAGCATTTT.

The chain uses TRBV6-5 and TRBJ1-2; D ambiguous. The ends were cut back, 6 bases at V and 8 bases at J, with 10 bases in the middle. The CDR3 is 11 amino acids. CDR1 and CDR2 (germline): MNHEY, SVGAGI. CDR3 bases: TGTGCCAGCAGGGAGGGAGGAGGCTACACCTTC. This codes for CASREGGGYTF.

The V and J genes are TRBV30 and TRBJ1-2; TRBD1 agrees at 8 bases. Trimming took 0 bases from V and 5 from J; bases not matched to a gene: 8. Germline lookup yields CDR1 GTSNPN and CDR2 SVGIG (reference sequence). The CDR3 runs 15 residues. The CDR3 DNA follows: TGTGCCTGGAGTGTAGGACAGGGCGAGAGGTATGGCTACACCTTC. Translated, it gives CAWSVGQGERYGYTF.

The V call is TRBV18, the J call TRBJ1-5, with a weak D call TRBD1 (5 bases). CDR1 is KGHSH, CDR2 LQKENI, per germline. The CDR3 contains 16 residues. Trimming shortened V by 2 bases and J by 4 bases, and 15 bases separated the two germline ends. This chain's CDR3 is CASSPGAGVDNQPQHF. In DNA, the CDR3 is TGTGCCAGCTCACCAGGGGCGGGGGTCGATAATCAGCCCCAGCATTTT.

This chain links TRBV5-6 with TRBJ2-7; the match to TRBD1 covers 7 bases. The germline gives CDR1 SGHDT, CDR2 YYEEEE. The CDR3 loop spans 15 amino acids. Unmatched junction bases numbered 12, after V lost 4 bases and J lost 5 bases. The CDR3 sequence is CASSGYRGSSDEQYF. CDR3 sequence (DNA): TGTGCCAGCAGCGGGTACAGGGGAAGTAGCGACGAGCAGTACTTC. Combining the CDR3 with reference TRBV5-6 and TRBJ2-7 gives the whole variable domain DAGVTQSPTHLIKTRGQQVTLRCSPKSGHDTVSWYQQALGQGPQFIFQYYEEEERQRGNFPDRFSGHQFPNYSSELNVNALLLGDSALYLCASSGYRGSSDEQYFGPGTRLTVT.

CDR3: CASSPAKGLPIGYEQYF. In DNA, the CDR3 is TGTGCCAGCAGCCCCGCCAAAGGACTCCCAATTGGTTACGAGCAGTACTTC. V is TRBV7-9 and J is TRBJ2-7; TRBD2 is a possible D gene (5 bases). The V gene lost 5 bases and the J gene lost 4 bases, with 24 bases spanning the gap. The CDR3 consists of 17 residues. Germline CDR1 reads SEHNR; CDR2 reads FQNEAQ (reference sequence).

Details on this clone: This CDR3 is also generated by other DNA sequences in the sample. Here the CDR3 reads CASSTGQLHTEAFF. As DNA, the CDR3 is TGTGCCAGTAGTACCGGACAGTTGCACACTGAAGCTTTCTTT. V gene TRBV19 combines with J gene TRBJ1-1; TRBD1 might be the D (6 bases). The CDR3 runs to 14 residues. Per the germline V gene, CDR1 is LNHDA and CDR2 is SQIVND (reference sequence). V was shortened by 4 bases and J by 3 bases, with 12 bases between the two germline ends. The whole variable domain, remainder taken from reference TRBV19 and TRBJ1-1, is DGGITQSPKYLFRKEGQNVTLSCEQNLNHDAMYWYRQDPGQGLRLIYYSQIVNDFQKGDIAEGYSVSREKKESFPLTVTSAQKNPTAFYLCASSTGQLHTEAFFGQGTRLTVV.

Here the CDR3 DNA reads TGTGCCAGCACCGGGAAGATTGGCTACGAGCAGTACTTC. Protein: CASTGKIGYEQYF. The chain combines TRBV11-1 with TRBJ2-7; possible D gene TRBD2, 5 bases. The germline V and J ends were trimmed by 7 bases and 3 bases, with 13 bases remaining between them. The CDR3 runs 13 residues. Germline V lookup: CDR1 SGHAT, CDR2 FQDESV (reference sequence).

This sequence joins TRBV5-4 and TRBJ2-3, with D perhaps TRBD1 (5 bases). Trimming cost V 2 bases and J 4 bases, with 11 bases left between them. This CDR3 spans 14 amino acids. Germline values: CDR1 SGHNT, CDR2 YYREEE (reference sequence). CDR3 nucleotide sequence: TGTGCCAGCAGCTTTCCGACAGAATCAGATACGCAGTATTTT. Translated: CASSFPTESDTQYF.

The chain employs TRBV2 and TRBJ2-7; 13 nucleotides line up with TRBD2. In germline, CDR1 is SNHLY, CDR2 FYNNEI. The CDR3 is made up of 15 amino acids. V dropped 7 bases and J dropped 1; count of bases not matched to a gene: 4. The CDR3 bases are TGTGCCAGCAACGAGGGACTAGCGGGGTCCTACGAGCAGTACTTC. Translating it yields CASNEGLAGSYEQYF. Full variable domain (outside the CDR3, taken from reference TRBV2 and TRBJ2-7): EPEVTQTPSHQVTQMGQEVILRCVPISNHLYFYWYRQILGQKVEFLVSFYNNEISEKSEIFDDQFSVERPDGSNFTLKIRSTKLEDSAMYFCASNEGLAGSYEQYFGPGTRLTVT.

This chain links TRBV29-1 with TRBJ1-6; D possibly corresponds to TRBD1 (6 bases). From germline, CDR1 is SQVTM and CDR2 ANQGSEA. The CDR3 totals 15 residues. Trimming left V 4 bases short and J 8 bases short, with 18 bases between. The DNA for the CDR3 is TGCAGCGTTGCTTTGCTCGGACAGAAGGATTCACCCCTCCACTTT. Its protein product is CSVALLGQKDSPLHF.